This T cell receptor (beta chain) was recorded in a study of shared clonotypes between healthy human individuals. Study results and caveats: Compared with clonotypes that all four donors shared, non-shared clonotypes had lower generation probabilities. Rarefaction demonstrated incomplete sorted-subset sequencing despite large depth.

This CDR3 region has 13 residues. Germline values: CDR1 SGHTA, CDR2 FQGNSA. V was clipped by 5 bases and J by 2 bases, with 6 bases between them. Turning to this clone: The antigen is not known. The same CDR3 is also encoded by other DNA sequences in this sample.

Assay: immunoSEQ multiplex PCR; the TCRdb copy retains only in-frame clones and omits some. The table records 850,000 to 1,200,000 clones, around 76% of them present only once. The receptor's source is a man between 18 and 35 years old in good health. The sequenced sample was memory CD4+ T cells sorted from blood. Sample subset: CD45RA-negative fraction. The chain recombines TRBV7-2 with TRBJ2-2; the D is unclear. The CDR3 loop reads CASSPRNTGELFF. The CDR3 nucleotides read TGTGCCAGCAGCCCCCGTAACACCGGGGAGCTGTTTTTT.